The T cell receptor beta chain under discussion was sequenced for a study of shared clonotypes between healthy human individuals. CDR3 length equals 12 residues. The V gene lost 0 bases and the J gene lost 7 bases, with 4 bases spanning the gap. Germline lookup yields CDR1 SGDLS and CDR2 YYNGEE. Genomic DNA of every subset was divided equally among multiple immunoSEQ plates. Profiled with immunoSEQ multiplex PCR; TCRdb holds only in-frame clones, not every one. The sample lists hundreds of thousands of clones; roughly 79% were seen once. The clonotype comes from a woman between 35 and 50 years old in good health. Some clones in this sample may be carry-over from other donors' samples. The material sequenced was PBMCs. The chain links TRBV9 to TRBJ2-2, with D uncertain. The CDR3 reads CASSVEGGELFF. DNA of the CDR3: TGTGCCAGCAGCGTAGAGGGCGGGGAGCTGTTTTTT.